Below, one T cell receptor (beta chain) is given with its context. A few counts support this clonotype. This receptor's antigen is unknown. No much larger clonotype is one base removed from it; base qualities were not supplied. V is reduced by 5 bases and J by 7 bases, leaving a spacing of 17 bases between them. Including the terminal cysteine and phenylalanine, the CDR3 comprises 15 residues. Solely the CDR3 DNA is kept, with 45 bases framed from the first base. CDR1 and CDR2 (SEHNR, FQNEAQ) derive from the germline V gene (reference sequence). These data belong to a study of T cells after yellow fever vaccination (dated by TCRdb to about 2019). Notes on the research overall: The SMART-Seq v4 Ultra Low Input RNA kit was used to prepare libraries from fractions with low cell numbers. To track T-cell clones before and after primary and booster YFV17D yellow fever vaccination, bulk TCR alpha and beta repertoires were sequenced longitudinally. Two healthy male donors, one aged 18 to 30 and one aged 30 to 40 years, were included in the cohort. Bulk PBMC replicates and cell subsets were isolated from blood drawn at multiple timepoints before and after both primary and secondary immunization.

TCRdb records Illumina NovaSeq 6000 as the sequencer. TCR cDNA was synthesized by 5'RACE template switching, through which a universal primer site and unique molecular identifiers were introduced. cDNA synthesis was primed from both the TCR alpha and TCR beta constant segments. Library amplification used two PCR steps, and the second PCR step added sample barcodes and sequencing adapters. Sequencing of libraries was done on Illumina HiSeq 2500 (2x100 bp) or NovaSeq (2x150 bp). As for the original processing: Demultiplexing of reads and collapsing into UMI consensus sequences were performed with MIGEC, and V(D)J alignment was carried out with MiXCR. Using edgeR on replicate PBMC samples, clonotypes were called vaccine-responding if FDR was below 0.01 and the log2 fold change was above 5 up to day 15. Bulk clonotypes were assigned CD4 or CD8 identity according to which sequenced CD4 or CD8 repertoire held them at higher abundance. TCRdb reprocessing: public reads trimmed at Q25 with fastp, clones called with MiXCR, in-frame beta chains kept. When rows share a CDR3 protein, they turn into one entry using the most common DNA and genes. The V and J calls were determined by TCRdb, not by the authors. A total of some 160,000 distinct CDR3 sequences appear in this sample, roughly 9% of them only once. Jointly, the top ten make up about a third of the sample.

What this sample's treatment or condition label stands for: live attenuated yellow fever vaccine strain. PBMCs were isolated from peripheral blood using a standard Ficoll-Paque protocol. CD4 and CD8 T-cell fractions were isolated with Dynabeads CD4 and CD8 positive selection kits. TriZol was used to extract RNA from bulk PBMCs, CD4 and CD8 fractions, and dextramer-positive and dextramer-negative fractions. General study outcomes and caveats: Compared with the primary T-cell response, the secondary T-cell response was faster but weaker, reaching its peak on day 5 rather than on day 15. Computational filtering was needed because FACS-sorted repertoires could contain abundant contaminating clonotypes from the bulk population. A small share of clonotypes was detected in both CD4 and CD8 compartments, with the overlap likely arising from convergent recombination. Most clones expanded after primary vaccination (about 96% of CD4 and 88% of CD8) were re-detected after the booster, suggesting that broad memory maintenance occurred. The study included only a couple of donors, which limits how far the findings can be generalized.

Sequences were derived from CD8+ T cells sorted from PBMCs, sampled 45 days after the yellow fever booster vaccination. The clonotype originates from a man aged 18-30 years who received the YFV17D yellow fever vaccine. The V and J genes are TRBV7-9 and TRBJ2-2, and TRBD2 may be the D gene, going by 6 matching bases. This receptor has the CDR3 CASSRVQSAGGELFF. At the DNA level, the sequence is TGTGCCAGCAGCCGAGTACAATCAGCGGGCGGGGAGCTGTTTTTT.